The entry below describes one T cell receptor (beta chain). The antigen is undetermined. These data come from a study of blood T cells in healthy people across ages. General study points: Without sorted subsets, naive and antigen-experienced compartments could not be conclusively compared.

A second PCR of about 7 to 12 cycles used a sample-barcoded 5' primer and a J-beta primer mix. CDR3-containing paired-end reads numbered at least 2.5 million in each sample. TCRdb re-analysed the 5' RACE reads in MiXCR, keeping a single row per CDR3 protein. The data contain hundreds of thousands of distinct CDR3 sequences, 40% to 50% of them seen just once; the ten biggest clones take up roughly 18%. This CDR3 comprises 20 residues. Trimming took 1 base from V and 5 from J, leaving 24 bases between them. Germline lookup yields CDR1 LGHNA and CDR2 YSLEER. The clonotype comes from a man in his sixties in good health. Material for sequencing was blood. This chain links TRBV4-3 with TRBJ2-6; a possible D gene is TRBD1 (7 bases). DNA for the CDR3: TGCGCCAGCAGCCAAGGGAGAGACAGGGAGGAACCCAGAAGGGCCAACGTCCTGACTTTC. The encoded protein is CASSQGRDREEPRRANVLTF.